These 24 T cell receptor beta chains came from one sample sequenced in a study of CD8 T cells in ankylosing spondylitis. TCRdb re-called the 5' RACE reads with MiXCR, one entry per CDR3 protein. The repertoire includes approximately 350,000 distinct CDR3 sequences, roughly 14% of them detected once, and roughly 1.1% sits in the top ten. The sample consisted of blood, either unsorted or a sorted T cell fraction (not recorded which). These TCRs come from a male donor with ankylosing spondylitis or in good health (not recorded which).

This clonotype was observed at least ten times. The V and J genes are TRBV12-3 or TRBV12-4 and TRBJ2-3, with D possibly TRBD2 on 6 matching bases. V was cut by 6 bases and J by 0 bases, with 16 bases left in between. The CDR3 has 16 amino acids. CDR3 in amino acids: CASRVGTSPSTDTQYF. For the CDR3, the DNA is TGTGCCAGCAGAGTCGGGACTTCCCCTAGCACAGATACGCAGTATTTT.

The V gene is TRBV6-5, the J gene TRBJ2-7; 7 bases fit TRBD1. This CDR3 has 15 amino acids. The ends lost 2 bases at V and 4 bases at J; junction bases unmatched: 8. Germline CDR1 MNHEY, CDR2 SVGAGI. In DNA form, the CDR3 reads TGTGCCAGCAGTTACGAAGGGGGCCTCTCATACGAGCAGTACTTC. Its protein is CASSYEGGLSYEQYF.

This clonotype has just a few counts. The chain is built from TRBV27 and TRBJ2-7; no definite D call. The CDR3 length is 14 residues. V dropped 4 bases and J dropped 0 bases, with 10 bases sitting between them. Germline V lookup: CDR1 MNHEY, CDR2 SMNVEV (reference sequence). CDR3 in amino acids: CASSSTLVSYEQYF. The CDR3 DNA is TGTGCCAGCAGTTCGACTTTAGTCTCCTACGAGCAGTACTTC.

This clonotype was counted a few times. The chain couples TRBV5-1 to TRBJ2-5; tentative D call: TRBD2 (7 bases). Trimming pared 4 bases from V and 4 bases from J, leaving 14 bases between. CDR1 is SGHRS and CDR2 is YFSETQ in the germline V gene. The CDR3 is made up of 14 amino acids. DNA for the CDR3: TGCGCCAGCAGCCGAGGGGGGGACCGAGAGACCCAGTACTTC. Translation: CASSRGGDRETQYF.

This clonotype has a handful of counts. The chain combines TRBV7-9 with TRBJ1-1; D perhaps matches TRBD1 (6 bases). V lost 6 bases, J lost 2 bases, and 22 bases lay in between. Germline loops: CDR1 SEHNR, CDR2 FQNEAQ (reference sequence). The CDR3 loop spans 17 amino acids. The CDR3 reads CASSRSIRTDHNTEAFF. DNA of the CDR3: TGTGCCAGCAGTCGGTCCATAAGGACAGATCATAACACTGAAGCTTTCTTT.

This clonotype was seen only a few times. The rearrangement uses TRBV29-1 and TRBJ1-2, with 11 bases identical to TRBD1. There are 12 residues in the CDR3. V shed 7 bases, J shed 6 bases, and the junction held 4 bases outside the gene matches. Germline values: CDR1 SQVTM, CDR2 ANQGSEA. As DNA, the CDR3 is TGCAGCGGAAGGACAGGGGGCGATGGCTACACCTTC. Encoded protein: CSGRTGGDGYTF.

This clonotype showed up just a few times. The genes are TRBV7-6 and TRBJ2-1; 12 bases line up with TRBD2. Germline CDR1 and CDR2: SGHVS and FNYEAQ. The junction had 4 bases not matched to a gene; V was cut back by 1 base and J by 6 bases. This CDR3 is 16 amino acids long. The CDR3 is CASSLGLAGEFNEQFF. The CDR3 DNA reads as TGTGCCAGCAGCTTAGGACTAGCGGGGGAATTCAATGAGCAGTTCTTC.

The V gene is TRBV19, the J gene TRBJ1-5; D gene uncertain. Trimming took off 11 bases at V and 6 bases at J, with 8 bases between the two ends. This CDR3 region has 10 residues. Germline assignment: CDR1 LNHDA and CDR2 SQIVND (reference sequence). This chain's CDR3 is CAPLGQPQHF. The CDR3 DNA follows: TGTGCCCCCCTAGGTCAGCCCCAGCATTTT. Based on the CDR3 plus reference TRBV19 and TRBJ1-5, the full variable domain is DGGITQSPKYLFRKEGQNVTLSCEQNLNHDAMYWYRQDPGQGLRLIYYSQIVNDFQKGDIAEGYSVSREKKESFPLTVTSAQKNPTAFYLCAPLGQPQHFGDGTRLSIL.

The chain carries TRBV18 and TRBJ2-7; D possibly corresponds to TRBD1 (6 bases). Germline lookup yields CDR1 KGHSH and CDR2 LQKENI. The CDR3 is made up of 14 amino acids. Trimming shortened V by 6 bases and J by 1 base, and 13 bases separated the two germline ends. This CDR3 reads CASSSTQGSYEQYF. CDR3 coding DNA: TGTGCCAGCTCGTCGACACAGGGTTCCTACGAGCAGTACTTC.

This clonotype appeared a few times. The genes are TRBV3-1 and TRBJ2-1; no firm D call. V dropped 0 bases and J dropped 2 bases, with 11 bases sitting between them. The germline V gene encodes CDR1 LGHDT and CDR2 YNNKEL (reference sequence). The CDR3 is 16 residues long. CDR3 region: CASSQELTAAYNEQFF. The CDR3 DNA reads TGTGCCAGCAGCCAAGAACTGACTGCCGCCTACAATGAGCAGTTCTTC.

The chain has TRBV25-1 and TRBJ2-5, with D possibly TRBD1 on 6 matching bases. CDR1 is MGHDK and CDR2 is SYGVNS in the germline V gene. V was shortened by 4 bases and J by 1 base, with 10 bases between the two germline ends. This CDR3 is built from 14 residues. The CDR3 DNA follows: TGTGCCAGCAGTGCCCAGGGGTTCCAAGAGACCCAGTACTTC. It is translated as CASSAQGFQETQYF.

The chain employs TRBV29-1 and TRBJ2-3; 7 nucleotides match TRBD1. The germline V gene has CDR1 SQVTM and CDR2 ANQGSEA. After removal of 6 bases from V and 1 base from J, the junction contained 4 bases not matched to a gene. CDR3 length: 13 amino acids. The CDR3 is CSVGDRRTDTQYF. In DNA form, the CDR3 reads TGCAGCGTCGGGGACAGACGCACAGATACGCAGTATTTT.

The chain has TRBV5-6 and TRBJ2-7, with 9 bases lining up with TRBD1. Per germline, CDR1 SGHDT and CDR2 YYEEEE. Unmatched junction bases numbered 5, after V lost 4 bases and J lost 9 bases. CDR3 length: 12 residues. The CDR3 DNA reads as TGTGCCAGCAGCCCGGGACAGGGAAGGCAGTACTTC. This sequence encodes CASSPGQGRQYF. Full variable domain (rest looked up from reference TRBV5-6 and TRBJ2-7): DAGVTQSPTHLIKTRGQQVTLRCSPKSGHDTVSWYQQALGQGPQFIFQYYEEEERQRGNFPDRFSGHQFPNYSSELNVNALLLGDSALYLCASSPGQGRQYFGPGTRLTVT.

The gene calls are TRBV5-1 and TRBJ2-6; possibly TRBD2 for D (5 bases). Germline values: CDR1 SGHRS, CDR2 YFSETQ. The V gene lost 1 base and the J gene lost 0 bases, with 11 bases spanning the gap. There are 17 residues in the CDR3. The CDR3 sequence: CASSLKRARSGANVLTF. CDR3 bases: TGCGCCAGCAGCTTGAAGAGGGCACGCTCTGGGGCCAACGTCCTGACTTTC.

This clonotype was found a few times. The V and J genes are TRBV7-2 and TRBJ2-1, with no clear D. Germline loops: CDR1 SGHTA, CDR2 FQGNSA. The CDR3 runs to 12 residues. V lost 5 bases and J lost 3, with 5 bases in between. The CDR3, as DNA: TGTGCCAGCAGCAACTTCTACAATGAGCAGTTCTTC. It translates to CASSNFYNEQFF.

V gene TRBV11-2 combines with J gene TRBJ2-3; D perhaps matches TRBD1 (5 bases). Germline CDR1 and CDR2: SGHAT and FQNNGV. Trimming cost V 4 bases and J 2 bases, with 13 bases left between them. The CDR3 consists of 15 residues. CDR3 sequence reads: CASSSRLGATDTQYF. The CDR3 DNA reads TGTGCCAGCAGCTCCCGATTAGGGGCCACAGATACGCAGTATTTT.

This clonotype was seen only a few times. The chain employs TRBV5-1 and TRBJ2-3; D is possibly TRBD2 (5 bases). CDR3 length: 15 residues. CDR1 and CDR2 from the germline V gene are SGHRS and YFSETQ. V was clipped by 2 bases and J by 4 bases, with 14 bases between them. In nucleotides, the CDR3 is TGCGCCAGCAGCTTCGAAGAGCGGAAAGCAGATACGCAGTATTTT. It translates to CASSFEERKADTQYF.

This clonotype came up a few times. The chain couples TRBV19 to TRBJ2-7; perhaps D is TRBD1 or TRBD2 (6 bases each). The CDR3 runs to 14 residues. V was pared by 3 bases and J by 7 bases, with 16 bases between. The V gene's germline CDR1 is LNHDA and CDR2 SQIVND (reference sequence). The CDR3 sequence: CASSIDRTNEEQYF. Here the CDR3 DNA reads TGTGCCAGTAGTATTGACAGGACTAATGAGGAGCAGTACTTC.

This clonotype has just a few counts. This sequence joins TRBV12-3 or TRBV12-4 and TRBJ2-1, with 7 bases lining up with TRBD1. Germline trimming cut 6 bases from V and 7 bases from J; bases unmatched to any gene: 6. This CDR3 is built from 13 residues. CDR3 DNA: TGTGCCAGCAGCCGGGACAGCTTTAATGAGCAGTTCTTC. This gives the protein CASSRDSFNEQFF.

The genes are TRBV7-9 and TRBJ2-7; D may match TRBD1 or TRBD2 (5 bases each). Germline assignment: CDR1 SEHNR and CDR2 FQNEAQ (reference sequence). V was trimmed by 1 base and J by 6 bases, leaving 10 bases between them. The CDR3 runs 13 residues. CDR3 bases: TGTGCCAGCAGCTTAGGGGACGGACTCGAGCAGTACTTC. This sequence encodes CASSLGDGLEQYF.

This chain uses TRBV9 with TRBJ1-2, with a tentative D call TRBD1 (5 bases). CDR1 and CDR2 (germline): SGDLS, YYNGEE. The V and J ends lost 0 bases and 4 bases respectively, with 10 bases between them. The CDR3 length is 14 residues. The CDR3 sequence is CASSVVRGSYGYTF. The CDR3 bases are TGTGCCAGCAGCGTAGTGAGGGGTTCCTATGGCTACACCTTC. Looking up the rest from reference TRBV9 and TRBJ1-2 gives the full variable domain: DSGVTQTPKHLITATGQRVTLRCSPRSGDLSVYWYQQSLDQGLQFLIQYYNGEERAKGNILERFSAQQFPDLHSELNLSSLELGDSALYFCASSVVRGSYGYTFGSGTRLTVV.

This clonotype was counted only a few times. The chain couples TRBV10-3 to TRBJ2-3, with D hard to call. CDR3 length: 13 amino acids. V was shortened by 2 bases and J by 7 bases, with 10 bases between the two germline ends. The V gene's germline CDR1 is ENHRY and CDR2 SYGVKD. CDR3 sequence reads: CAISEEPTHTQYF. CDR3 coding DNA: TGTGCCATCAGTGAGGAGCCCACGCATACGCAGTATTTT.

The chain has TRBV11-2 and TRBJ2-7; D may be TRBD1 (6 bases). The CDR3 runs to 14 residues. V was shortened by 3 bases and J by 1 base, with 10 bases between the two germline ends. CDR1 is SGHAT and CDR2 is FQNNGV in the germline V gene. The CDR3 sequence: CASSLPQGSYEQYF. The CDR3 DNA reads TGTGCCAGCAGCTTGCCTCAGGGGTCCTACGAGCAGTACTTC.

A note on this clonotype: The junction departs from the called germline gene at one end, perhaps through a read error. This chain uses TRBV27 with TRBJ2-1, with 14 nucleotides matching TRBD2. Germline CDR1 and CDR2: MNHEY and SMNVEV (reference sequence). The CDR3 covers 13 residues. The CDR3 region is CASSLTSGGEQFF. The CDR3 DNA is TGTGCCAGCAGTTTGACTAGCGGGGGGGAGCAATTCTTC.